This T cell receptor beta chain was obtained from a study of early T cells in non-severe SARS-CoV-2 infection. Study-level results: Using VDJdb, the matching emphasized anti-spike CD8 responses while missing private and CD4 specificities.

Regarding this clonotype: As yet, its antigen is unknown.

TCRdb passed the 5' RACE reads through MiXCR, listing each CDR3 protein once. The sample contains around 30,000 distinct CDR3 sequences, 5% to 6.5% of which appear only once. The CDR3 extends over 14 amino acids. V was trimmed by 6 bases and J by 4 bases, leaving 15 bases between them. The germline V gene encodes CDR1 LGHNT and CDR2 FRNRAP. The receptor comes from an adult who was a healthcare worker with PCR-confirmed SARS-CoV-2 infection or an uninfected control (not recorded which). Sample: whole blood. This chain uses TRBV12-5 with TRBJ2-5; D assignment may be TRBD1 or TRBD2 (7 bases each). The CDR3: CASGPSGGVETQYF. The CDR3 DNA sequence: TGTGCTAGTGGCCCCTCAGGGGGGGTAGAGACCCAGTACTTC.